Many counts were recorded for the clone carrying this T cell receptor (beta chain). The target antigen is unknown. RNA transcripts were the source from which TCR beta CDR3 regions were amplified. Following a first-round RT-PCR that used HTBI primers, a second-round multiplex PCR was carried out. TCRdb passed the multiplex PCR reads through MiXCR, listing each CDR3 protein once. The table includes 500,000 to 700,000 distinct CDR3 sequences, 35% to 45% detected once. The sample belongs to a study of Graves' ophthalmopathy and Graves' hyperthyroidism. Whole-study findings and limits: Most thyroid clonotypes expanded beyond 0.001 frequency were also found in blood. A 13-signature model separated ophthalmopathy from stable hyperthyroidism, just over 85% sensitivity, around 81% specificity.

Germline CDR1 SGHDN, CDR2 FVKESK. The CDR3 loop spans 18 amino acids. The V segment lost 0 bases and the J segment 3 bases; nucleotides outside the gene matches: 14. This receptor was taken from an adult man with Graves' hyperthyroidism. V is TRBV14 and J is TRBJ2-7; 7 bases agree with TRBD2. The source material was peripheral blood or thyroid tissue (not recorded which). The CDR3 coding sequence is TGTGCCAGCAGCCAAGATCGGGCCGGACTAGGGGACGGCTACGAGCAGTACTTC. Protein sequence: CASSQDRAGLGDGYEQYF.